This entry is about one T cell receptor (beta chain). Its antigen is currently unknown. These data belong to a study of graft-versus-host responses after intestinal transplantation. For the study at large: Multivisceral, liver-intestinal, or isolated intestinal transplants were received by the recipients. Notes on the study in general: The recipient marrow held GvH clones, and some of them showed up first in ileum or blood. Circulating GvH clones peaking coincided with falling HvG clones soon after transplant.

Using immunoSEQ multiplex PCR, the repertoire was profiled, and TCRdb retains in-frame clones only, with some absent. The profile covers some 62,000 clones, with roughly nine tenths appearing a single time and around 1.7% taken by the ten largest. The source of this sequence is a human donor who was the organ donor for an intestinal transplant. The starting material was unstimulated CD8+ T cells sorted from spleen or lymph node cells, obtained before transplant.

CDR3 DNA sequence: TGTGCCAGCAGCTTCGGACAGGGGGCGGCTGAAGCTTTCTTT. Amino acid sequence: CASSFGQGAAEAFF. The chain carries TRBV5-4 and TRBJ1-1; TRBD1 matches 11 bases. J gave up 6 bases and V 2 bases, and 3 bases lay outside the gene matches. CDR3 length equals 14 residues. CDR1 is SGHNT and CDR2 is YYREEE in the germline V gene (reference sequence).